The 2 T cell receptor beta chains below all came from one sample that was sequenced in a study of shared clonotypes between healthy human individuals. TCRdb's table, derived via immunoSEQ multiplex PCR, lists solely in-frame clones and lacks some. The repertoire has about 2 million clones, 85% to 95% of them found once; the top ten carry 0.13%. Sequences were obtained from naive CD4+ T cells sorted from blood. Stated subset: CD45RA+ positively selected. These receptors all come from a man between 18 and 35 years old in good health.

The chain joins TRBV30 to TRBJ1-5; possibly TRBD1 for D (5 bases). The CDR3 contains 14 residues. Looked up from germline, CDR1 is GTSNPN and CDR2 is SVGIG (reference sequence). V lost 3 bases to trimming and J lost 1 base, with 10 bases between them. The CDR3 coding sequence is TGTGCCTGGAGCCCGGGACTAAGCAATCAGCCCCAGCATTTT. Its translation is CAWSPGLSNQPQHF.

Written as DNA, the CDR3 is TGTGCCAGCAGTCAGTACGGGACAGGGGTCGGCTACACCTTC. It specifies CASSQYGTGVGYTF. V is TRBV2 and J is TRBJ1-2, with 10 positions matching TRBD1. V lost 5 bases, J lost 8 bases, and 8 bases stayed unmatched. This CDR3 is built from 14 residues. Germline CDR1 SNHLY, CDR2 FYNNEI. Full variable domain (missing parts from reference TRBV2 and TRBJ1-2): EPEVTQTPSHQVTQMGQEVILRCVPISNHLYFYWYRQILGQKVEFLVSFYNNEISEKSEIFDDQFSVERPDGSNFTLKIRSTKLEDSAMYFCASSQYGTGVGYTFGSGTRLTVV.